The source of this T cell receptor (beta chain) is a study of cytomegalovirus exposure and HLA in healthy donors. Produced via immunoSEQ multiplex PCR; TCRdb's table is partial and in-frame only. The table shows 150,000 or so clones, with roughly 93% occurring only once. This CDR3 has 14 residues. The germline gives CDR1 MNHNS, CDR2 SASEGT. Trimming at V came to 5 bases and at J to 2 bases, leaving 2 bases not matched to a gene. This clone appeared once. Sequencing was done on a sample of PBMCs. The V gene is TRBV6-1, the J gene TRBJ1-2; 10 positions match TRBD1. This receptor was identified in a man between 18 and 35 years old in good health and CMV-seropositive. CDR3 sequence (DNA): TGTGCCAGCAGTCGACAGGGGGCCAACTATGGCTACACCTTC. Residues: CASSRQGANYGYTF.